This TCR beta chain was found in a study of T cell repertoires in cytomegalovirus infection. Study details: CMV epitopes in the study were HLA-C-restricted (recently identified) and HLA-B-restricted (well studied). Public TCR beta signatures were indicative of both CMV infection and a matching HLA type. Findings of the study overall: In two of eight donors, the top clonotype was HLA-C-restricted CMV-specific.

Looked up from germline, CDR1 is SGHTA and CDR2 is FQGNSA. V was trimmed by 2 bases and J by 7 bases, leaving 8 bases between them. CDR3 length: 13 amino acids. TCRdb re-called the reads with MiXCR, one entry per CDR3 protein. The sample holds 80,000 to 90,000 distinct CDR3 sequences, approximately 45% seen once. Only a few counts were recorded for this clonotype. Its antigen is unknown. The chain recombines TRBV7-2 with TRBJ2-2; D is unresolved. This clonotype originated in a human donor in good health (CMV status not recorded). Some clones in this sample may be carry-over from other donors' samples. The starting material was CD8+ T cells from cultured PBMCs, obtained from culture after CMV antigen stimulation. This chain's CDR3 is CASSLTVIGELFF. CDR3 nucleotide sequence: TGTGCCAGCAGCTTAACCGTCATCGGGGAGCTGTTTTTT.